The clone carrying this TCR beta chain was detected many times. The antigen is undetermined. The V and J ends lost 3 bases and 2 bases respectively, with 12 bases between them. Germline CDR1 reads SGHRS; CDR2 reads YFSETQ. The CDR3 is 16 residues long. The source of the sample is a study of CD8 T cells in ankylosing spondylitis. Whole-study results and caveats: There was a TCR beta motif, made of several highly homologous variants, that appeared characteristic of ankylosing spondylitis blood.

Libraries for TCR beta were made by quantitative 5'-RACE with molecular barcodes. TCRdb analysed the 5' RACE reads with MiXCR anew, one entry per CDR3 protein. Of more than 250,000 distinct CDR3 sequences in the sample, more than 9% are singletons; the top ten hold roughly 9%. The specimen sequenced was blood, either unsorted or a sorted T cell fraction (not recorded which). The sequence was obtained from a female donor with ankylosing spondylitis or in good health (not recorded which). This chain connects TRBV5-1 to TRBJ1-6; D may be TRBD1 (5 bases). The CDR3 region is CASSSEGYPYNSPLHF. CDR3 DNA sequence: TGCGCCAGCAGCTCCGAGGGGTATCCCTATAATTCACCCCTCCACTTT.